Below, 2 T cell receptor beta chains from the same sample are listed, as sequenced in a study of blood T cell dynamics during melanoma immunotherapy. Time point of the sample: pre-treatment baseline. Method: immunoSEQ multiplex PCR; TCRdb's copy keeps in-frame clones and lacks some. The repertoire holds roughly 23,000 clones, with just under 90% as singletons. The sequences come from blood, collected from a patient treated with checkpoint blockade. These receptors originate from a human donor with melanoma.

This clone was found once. CDR3: CASSVARSTDTQYF. CDR3 DNA sequence: TGTGCCAGCAGCGTAGCTCGCAGCACAGATACGCAGTATTTT. The chain recombines TRBV9 with TRBJ2-3; D unresolved. V lost 0 bases and J lost 0, with 5 bases in between. This CDR3 region has 14 residues. Looked up from germline, CDR1 is SGDLS and CDR2 is YYNGEE.

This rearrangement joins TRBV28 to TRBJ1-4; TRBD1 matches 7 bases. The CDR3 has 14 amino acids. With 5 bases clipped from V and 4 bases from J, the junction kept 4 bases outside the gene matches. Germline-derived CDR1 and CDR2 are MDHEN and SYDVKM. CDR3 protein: CASSGTVLNEKLFF. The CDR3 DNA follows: TGTGCCAGCAGTGGGACAGTCCTTAATGAAAAACTGTTTTTT.